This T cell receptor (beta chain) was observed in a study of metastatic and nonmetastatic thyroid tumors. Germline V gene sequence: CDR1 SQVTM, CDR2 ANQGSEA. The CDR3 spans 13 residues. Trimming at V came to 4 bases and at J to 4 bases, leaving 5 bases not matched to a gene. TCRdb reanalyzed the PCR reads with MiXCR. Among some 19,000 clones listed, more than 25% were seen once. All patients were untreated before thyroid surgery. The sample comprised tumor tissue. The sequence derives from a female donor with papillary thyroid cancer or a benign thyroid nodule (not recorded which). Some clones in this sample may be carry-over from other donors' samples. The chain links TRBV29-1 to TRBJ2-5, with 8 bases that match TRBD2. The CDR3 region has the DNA TGCAGCGTTGTTACGCTAGCGGGAGAGACCCAGTACTTC. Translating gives CSVVTLAGETQYF.